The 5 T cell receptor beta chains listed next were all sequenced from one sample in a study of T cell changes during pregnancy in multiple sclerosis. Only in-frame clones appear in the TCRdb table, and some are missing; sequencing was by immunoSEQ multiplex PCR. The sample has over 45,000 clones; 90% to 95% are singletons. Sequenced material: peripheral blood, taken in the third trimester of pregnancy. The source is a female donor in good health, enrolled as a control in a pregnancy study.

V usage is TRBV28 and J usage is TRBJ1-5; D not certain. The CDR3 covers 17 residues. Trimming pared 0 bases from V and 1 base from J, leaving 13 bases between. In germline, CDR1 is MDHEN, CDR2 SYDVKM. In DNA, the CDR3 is TGTGCCAGCAGTTTATGGGTGGACTGGGCGAGCAATCAGCCCCAGCATTTT. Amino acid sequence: CASSLWVDWASNQPQHF.

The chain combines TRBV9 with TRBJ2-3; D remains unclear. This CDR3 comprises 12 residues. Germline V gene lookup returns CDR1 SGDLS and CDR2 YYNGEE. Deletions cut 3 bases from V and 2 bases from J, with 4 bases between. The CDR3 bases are TGTGCCAGCAGCGCCAACACAGATACGCAGTATTTT. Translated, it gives CASSANTDTQYF.

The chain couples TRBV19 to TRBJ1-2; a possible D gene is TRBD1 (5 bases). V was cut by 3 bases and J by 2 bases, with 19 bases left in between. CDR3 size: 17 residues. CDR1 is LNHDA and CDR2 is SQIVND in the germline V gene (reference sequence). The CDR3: CASSISHLIRANYGYTF. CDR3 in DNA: TGTGCCAGTAGTATTTCACACCTAATCAGGGCGAACTATGGCTACACCTTC.

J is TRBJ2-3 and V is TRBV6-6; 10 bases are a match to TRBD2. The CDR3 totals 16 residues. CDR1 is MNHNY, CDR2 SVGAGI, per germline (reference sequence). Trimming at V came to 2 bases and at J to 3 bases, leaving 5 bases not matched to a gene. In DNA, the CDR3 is TGTGCCAGCAGTTACCAGACTAGCGGGCGGACAGATACGCAGTATTTT. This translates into CASSYQTSGRTDTQYF.

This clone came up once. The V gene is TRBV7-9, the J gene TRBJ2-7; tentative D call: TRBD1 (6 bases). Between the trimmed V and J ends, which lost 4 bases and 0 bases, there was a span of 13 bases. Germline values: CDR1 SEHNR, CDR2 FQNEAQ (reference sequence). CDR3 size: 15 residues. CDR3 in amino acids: CASSSNRDPSYEQYF. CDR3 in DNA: TGTGCCAGCAGCTCGAACAGGGACCCCTCCTACGAGCAGTACTTC.